This TCR beta chain stems from a study of blood T cells in healthy people across ages. Whole-study results and caveats: Age showed a roughly linear inverse relationship with TCR beta diversity per million T cells.

Primers used in a second PCR of about 7 to 12 cycles were a sample-barcoded 5' primer and a J-beta primer mix. TCRdb re-analysed the 5' RACE reads in MiXCR, keeping a single row per CDR3 protein. In the table there are 1.5 million to 2 million distinct CDR3 sequences, 39% of which are singletons. This clonotype was detected ten times or more. Its antigen remains unknown. The sequence derives from a human donor in good health. Sequences were obtained from blood.

The CDR3 region is CASSESTNYGYTF. CDR3 in DNA: TGCGCCAGCAGTGAGTCGACCAACTATGGCTACACCTTC. The chain combines TRBV10-2 with TRBJ1-2, with D unresolved. V lost 0 bases and J 2 bases, leaving 4 bases between the germline ends. Germline V CDR1 and CDR2: WSHSY, SAAADI. This CDR3 has 13 residues.